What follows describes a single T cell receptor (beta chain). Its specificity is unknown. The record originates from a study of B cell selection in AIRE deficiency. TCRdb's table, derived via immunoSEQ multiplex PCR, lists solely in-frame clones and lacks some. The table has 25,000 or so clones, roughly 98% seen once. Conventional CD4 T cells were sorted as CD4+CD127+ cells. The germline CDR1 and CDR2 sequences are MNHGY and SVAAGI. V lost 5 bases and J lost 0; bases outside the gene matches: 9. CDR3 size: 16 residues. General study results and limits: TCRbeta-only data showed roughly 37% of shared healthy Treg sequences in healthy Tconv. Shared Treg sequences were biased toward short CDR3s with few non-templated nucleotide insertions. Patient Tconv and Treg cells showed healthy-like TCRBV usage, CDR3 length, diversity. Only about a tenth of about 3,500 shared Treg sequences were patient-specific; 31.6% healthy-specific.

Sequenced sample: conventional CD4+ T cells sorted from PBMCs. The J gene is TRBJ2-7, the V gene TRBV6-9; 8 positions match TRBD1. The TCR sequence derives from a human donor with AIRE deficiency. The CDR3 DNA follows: TGTGCCAGCAGTCCTACCACAGGGGGAAACTCCTACGAGCAGTACTTC. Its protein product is CASSPTTGGNSYEQYF.